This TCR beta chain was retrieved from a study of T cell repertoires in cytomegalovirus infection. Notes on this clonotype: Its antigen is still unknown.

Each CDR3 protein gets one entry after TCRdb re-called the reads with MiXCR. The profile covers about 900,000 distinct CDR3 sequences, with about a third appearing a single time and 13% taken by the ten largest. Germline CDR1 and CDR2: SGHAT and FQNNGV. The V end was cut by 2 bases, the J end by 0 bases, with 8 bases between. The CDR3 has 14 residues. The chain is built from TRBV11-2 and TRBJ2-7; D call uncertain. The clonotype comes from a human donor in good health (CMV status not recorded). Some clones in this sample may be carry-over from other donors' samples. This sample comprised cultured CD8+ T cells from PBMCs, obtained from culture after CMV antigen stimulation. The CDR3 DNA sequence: TGTGCCAGCAGCTTATTTAAGAACTCCTACGAGCAGTACGTC. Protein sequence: CASSLFKNSYEQYV.